Each of the 26 T cell receptor beta chains below was sequenced from the same sample in a study of vaccination effects on CD4 cells after COVID-19. Antigen-specific CD4+ T cells were first expanded with viral peptide pools by the ViraFEST assay and only then sequenced. Culture lasted under 13 days before CD4+ T cell isolation. This individual tested PCR-positive for SARS-CoV-2 infection between March and December 2020. No cognate antigen is known for these TCRs. Sequencing used immunoSEQ multiplex PCR; TCRdb keeps in-frame clones, though not all of them. The profile shows roughly 73,000 clones, over 65% of them singletons. This specimen was CD4+ T cells from PBMCs cultured with HIV peptides, taken before COVID-19 vaccination. Subset noted: HIV-1 Nef peptide pool negative control/reference culture. All receptors come from a human donor who had a prior SARS-CoV-2 infection.

J is TRBJ1-5 and V is TRBV12-3 or TRBV12-4; D is uncertain. The V gene lost 5 bases and the J gene lost 8 bases, with 10 bases spanning the gap. The CDR3 length is 12 residues. The CDR3 region has the DNA TGTGCCAGCAGTCCGCCTAGGGAGCCCCAGCATTTT. As protein: CASSPPREPQHF.

This clone came up a few times. The V and J genes are TRBV11-1 and TRBJ2-3; D gene unclear. The germline V gene encodes CDR1 SGHAT and CDR2 FQDESV (reference sequence). CDR3 size: 15 residues. V lost 5 bases to trimming and J lost 1 base, with 13 bases between them. CDR3 in amino acids: CASSVSNEGTDTQYF. The CDR3 bases are TGTGCCAGCAGCGTAAGTAACGAGGGCACAGATACGCAGTATTTT. The complete variable domain, with remaining parts taken from reference TRBV11-1 and TRBJ2-3, reads EAEVAQSPRYKITEKSQAVAFWCDPISGHATLYWYRQILGQGPELLVQFQDESVVDDSQLPKDRFSAERLKGVDSTLKIQPAELGDSAMYLCASSVSNEGTDTQYFGPGTRLTVL.

The CDR3 loop reads CAWSPVSTYEQYF. CDR3 DNA: TGTGCCTGGAGTCCGGTCTCTACCTACGAGCAGTACTTC. J is TRBJ2-7 and V is TRBV30; D unresolved. Germline V lookup: CDR1 GTSNPN, CDR2 SVGIG (reference sequence). The CDR3 is made up of 13 amino acids. Trimming pared 2 bases from V and 2 bases from J, leaving 10 bases between.

A few counts support this clone. V and J are TRBV12-2 and TRBJ2-5; the listed D gene, TRBD2, was not tested against the DNA. TRBV12-2 is designated a pseudogene. The CDR3 contains 18 residues. Here the CDR3 DNA reads TGTGCACCGAAGAGGGGGGGCCTAGACAAGGCCCCCGAGGAGACCCAGTACTTC. Its protein is CAPKRGGLDKAPEETQYF.

The gene calls are TRBV14 and TRBJ1-2, with D maybe TRBD1 (6 bases). The CDR3 spans 13 residues. The germline V gene encodes CDR1 SGHDN and CDR2 FVKESK. V gave up 3 bases and J gave up 4 bases, with 9 bases separating them. CDR3 loop: CASSHNRAYGYTF. The CDR3 region has the DNA TGTGCCAGCAGCCACAACAGGGCCTATGGCTACACCTTC.

The J gene is TRBJ2-3, the V gene TRBV25-1; 11 bases are a match to TRBD1. Germline CDR1 and CDR2: MGHDK and SYGVNS. Trimming at V came to 4 bases and at J to 4 bases, leaving 4 bases not matched to a gene. There are 15 residues in the CDR3. This CDR3 reads CASSGGQGAPDTQYF. CDR3 nucleotides: TGTGCCAGCAGTGGCGGACAGGGGGCTCCAGATACGCAGTATTTT.

This chain uses TRBV27 with TRBJ2-7; no definite D call. Per the germline V gene, CDR1 is MNHEY and CDR2 is SMNVEV (reference sequence). V shed 4 bases and J shed 2 bases, with 12 bases lying between them. This CDR3 has 14 amino acids. The DNA for the CDR3 is TGTGCCAGCAGTTCCCTCGACTCTACCTACGAGCAGTACTTC. Its translation: CASSSLDSTYEQYF.

The rearrangement links TRBV11-3 to TRBJ2-1, with D unresolved. V lost 5 bases, J lost 2 bases, and 13 bases lay in between. The CDR3 consists of 15 residues. Germline CDR1 is SGHNT and CDR2 is YENEEA. The CDR3 reads CASSPPHIAYNEQFF. The CDR3 DNA follows: TGTGCCAGCAGCCCCCCTCATATAGCCTACAATGAGCAGTTCTTC.

This clone was detected a few times. This rearrangement joins TRBV24-1 to TRBJ2-5, with TRBD1 identical over 7 bases. The CDR3 runs to 14 residues. Germline V lookup: CDR1 KGHDR, CDR2 SFDVKD. Losses at the gene ends were 2 bases for V and 5 bases for J; bases not matched to a gene: 4. Here the CDR3 reads CATSDSVTGETQYF. CDR3 coding DNA: TGTGCCACCAGTGATTCGGTGACAGGGGAGACCCAGTACTTC.

The J gene is TRBJ1-3, the V gene TRBV19, with TRBD1 as a possible D gene (5 bases). V gave up 3 bases and J gave up 2 bases, with 8 bases separating them. Germline V gene lookup returns CDR1 LNHDA and CDR2 SQIVND (reference sequence). This CDR3 contains 14 residues. The CDR3 DNA is TGTGCCAGTAGTATTCAGGGTGCTGGAAACACCATATATTTT. Residues: CASSIQGAGNTIYF.

The V gene is TRBV5-1, the J gene TRBJ2-2; TRBD2 matches at 14 bases. The CDR3 is 19 residues long. V gave up 4 bases and J gave up 6 bases; unmatched junction bases: 14. Germline V gene data show CDR1 as SGHRS and CDR2 as YFSETQ. The CDR3 DNA sequence: TGCGCCAGCAGCCACGCCCCTGTGGGGACTAGCGGGAGTTCCGGGGAGCTGTTTTTT. Its protein is CASSHAPVGTSGSSGELFF.

V and J are TRBV11-3 and TRBJ2-7; 7 nucleotides match TRBD2. The CDR3 totals 13 residues. V dropped 5 bases and J dropped 2; count of bases not matched to a gene: 3. Germline V gene sequence: CDR1 SGHNT, CDR2 YENEEA. The CDR3: CASSRGRTYEQYF. Here the CDR3 DNA reads TGTGCCAGCAGCCGCGGGAGAACCTACGAGCAGTACTTC.

The chain employs TRBV19 and TRBJ1-4, with TRBD1 matching over 7 bases. V was clipped by 6 bases and J by 3 bases; unmatched bases: 4. Germline V gene data show CDR1 as LNHDA and CDR2 as SQIVND (reference sequence). The CDR3 runs 14 residues. CDR3 sequence reads: CASSDRVANEKLFF. CDR3 nucleotides: TGTGCCAGTAGCGACAGGGTGGCTAATGAAAAACTGTTTTTT.

The chain couples TRBV28 to TRBJ2-5; 14 positions agree with TRBD2. After removal of 6 bases from V and 5 bases from J, the junction contained 5 bases not matched to a gene. CDR1 and CDR2 (germline): MDHEN, SYDVKM. This CDR3 region has 15 residues. The CDR3 sequence is CASSRLAGGQETQYF. CDR3 sequence (DNA): TGTGCCAGCAGCCGACTAGCGGGGGGGCAGGAGACCCAGTACTTC. Filled out from reference TRBV28 and TRBJ2-5, the complete variable domain reads DVKVTQSSRYLVKRTGEKVFLECVQDMDHENMFWYRQDPGLGLRLIYFSYDVKMKEKGDIPEGYSVSREKKERFSLILESASTNQTSMYLCASSRLAGGQETQYFGPGTRLLVL.

As regards this clone: The junction shows a germline mismatch at one end, possibly a read error. The chain is built from TRBV7-7 and TRBJ2-1; either TRBD1 or TRBD2 may supply D (6 bases each). Germline assignment: CDR1 SSHAT and CDR2 FNYEAQ (reference sequence). The CDR3 loop spans 15 amino acids. CDR3 coding DNA: TGTGCTAGCAGCTTAGGTGCAGGGGCGGGGAATGAGCAGTTCTTC. Translated, it gives CASSLGAGAGNEQFF.

The V gene is TRBV20-1, the J gene TRBJ2-1, with D unresolved. The germline V gene encodes CDR1 DFQATT and CDR2 SNEGSKA (reference sequence). With 1 base removed from V and 9 bases from J, the gap between germline ends came to 7 bases. This CDR3 comprises 11 residues. CDR3 nucleotide sequence: TGCAGTGCTAGAGTGCCAAGTGAGCAGTTCTTC. Its protein is CSARVPSEQFF.

The chain links TRBV5-1 to TRBJ2-7; TRBD1 aligns across 8 bases. Germline V gene sequence: CDR1 SGHRS, CDR2 YFSETQ. The CDR3 has 14 residues. V lost 5 bases, J lost 1 base, and 5 bases stayed unmatched. CDR3 sequence (DNA): TGCGCCAGCAGAGGACAGGGAGTTTCCTACGAGCAGTACTTC. Its translation: CASRGQGVSYEQYF.

This clone was picked up one time. No conserved phenylalanine or tryptophan is present at the end of the CDR3, so a read error is the likely explanation. No DNA is shown, since the ends of the CDR3 on it are uncertain; the CDR3 is the one TCRdb lists. This chain links TRBV21-1 with TRBJ1-2. TRBV21-1 is designated a pseudogene. Inclusive of both ends, the CDR3 amounts to 16 amino acids. The chain's CDR3 is CASSKAGVLRGLWLHL.

This clone was detected once. The chain joins TRBV11-2 to TRBJ2-7; D unclear. Trimming cost V 5 bases and J 0 bases, with 5 bases left between them. The CDR3 spans 12 residues. The germline V gene encodes CDR1 SGHAT and CDR2 FQNNGV. The CDR3 spells CASSGTSYEQYF. The CDR3 coding sequence is TGTGCCAGCAGCGGAACCTCCTACGAGCAGTACTTC.

The CDR3 DNA is TGTGCCAGCAGCGTAGCGGCAGTACGCTCTGGGGCCAACGTCCTGACTTTC. As protein: CASSVAAVRSGANVLTF. The chain has TRBV9 and TRBJ2-6; D is unresolved. The CDR3 is 17 residues long. V shed 0 bases and J shed 0 bases, with 10 bases lying between them. Germline loops: CDR1 SGDLS, CDR2 YYNGEE.

The rearrangement links TRBV19 to TRBJ2-1, with TRBD2 matching over 14 bases. J gave up 0 bases and V 7 bases, and 8 bases lay outside the gene matches. The CDR3 totals 18 residues. Germline CDR1 LNHDA, CDR2 SQIVND (reference sequence). CDR3 region: CASTLGLAGATSYNEQFF. CDR3 in DNA: TGTGCCAGTACCTTGGGACTAGCGGGGGCTACCTCCTACAATGAGCAGTTCTTC.

This clone has only one observation. This chain uses TRBV5-1 with TRBJ2-2; D is possibly TRBD2 (6 bases). Deletions cut 3 bases from V and 0 bases from J, with 12 bases between. The CDR3 length is 16 residues. Germline CDR1 and CDR2: SGHRS and YFSETQ. The CDR3 nucleotides read TGCGCCAGCAGCTACCTGCGGGGACCGAACACCGGGGAGCTGTTTTTT. This codes for CASSYLRGPNTGELFF.

This clone was counted a single time. The V call is TRBV4-2, the J call TRBJ2-2, with 13 nucleotides matching TRBD2. This CDR3 region has 17 residues. V lost 1 base, J lost 5 bases, and 4 bases stayed unmatched. In germline, CDR1 is LGHNA, CDR2 YNFKEQ. CDR3: CASSQGLAGGLTGELFF. CDR3 sequence (DNA): TGTGCCAGCAGCCAAGGACTAGCGGGAGGTCTTACCGGGGAGCTGTTTTTT.

This rearrangement joins TRBV3-1 (or the pseudogene TRBV3-2) to TRBJ1-1; D unresolved. Looked up from germline, CDR1 is LGHDT and CDR2 is YNNKEL (reference sequence). The CDR3 covers 14 residues. V gave up 3 bases and J gave up 1 base, with 9 bases separating them. The CDR3 nucleotides read TGTGCCAGCAGCCAGATGGACCGGAACACTGAAGCTTTCTTT. Amino acid sequence: CASSQMDRNTEAFF.

V and J are TRBV13 and TRBJ2-7; D is possibly TRBD1 (5 bases). V was trimmed by 0 bases and J by 2 bases, leaving 8 bases between them. CDR1 and CDR2 (germline): PRHDT, FYEKMQ (reference sequence). This CDR3 is 14 amino acids long. Written as DNA, the CDR3 is TGTGCCAGCAGCTTAGGGACAGTAACCTACGAGCAGTACTTC. The encoded protein is CASSLGTVTYEQYF. Combining the CDR3 with reference TRBV13 and TRBJ2-7 gives the whole variable domain AAGVIQSPRHLIKEKRETATLKCYPIPRHDTVYWYQQGPGQDPQFLISFYEKMQSDKGSIPDRFSAQQFSDYHSELNMSSLELGDSALYFCASSLGTVTYEQYFGPGTRLTVT.

This clone was detected only a few times. Sequence at one end of the junction differs from germline and may be a read error. The chain employs TRBV7-7 and TRBJ2-1, with D possibly TRBD2 on 6 matching bases. Germline loops: CDR1 SSHAT, CDR2 FNYEAQ (reference sequence). The CDR3 sequence is 14 residues long. The CDR3 loop is CASSLTAGANEQFF. The CDR3 nucleotides read TGTGCTAGCAGCTTAACAGCGGGCGCAAATGAGCAGTTCTTC.